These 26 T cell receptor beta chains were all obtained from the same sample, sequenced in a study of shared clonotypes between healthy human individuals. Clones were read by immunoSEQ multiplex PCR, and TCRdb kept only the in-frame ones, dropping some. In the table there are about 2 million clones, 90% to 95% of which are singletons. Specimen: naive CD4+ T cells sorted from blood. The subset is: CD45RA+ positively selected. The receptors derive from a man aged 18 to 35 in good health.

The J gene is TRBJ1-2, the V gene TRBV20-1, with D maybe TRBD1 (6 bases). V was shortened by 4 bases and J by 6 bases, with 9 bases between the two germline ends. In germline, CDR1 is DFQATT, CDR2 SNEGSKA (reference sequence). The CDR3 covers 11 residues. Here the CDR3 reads CSATQGDGYTF. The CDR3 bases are TGCAGTGCTACACAGGGTGATGGCTACACCTTC.

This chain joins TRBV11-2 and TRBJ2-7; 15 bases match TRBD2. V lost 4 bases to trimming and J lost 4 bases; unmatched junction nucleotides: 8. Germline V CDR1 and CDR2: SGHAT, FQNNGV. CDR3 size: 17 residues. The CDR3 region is CASSSTKGLAGGYEQYF. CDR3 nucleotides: TGTGCCAGCAGCTCAACAAAGGGACTAGCGGGAGGTTACGAGCAGTACTTC.

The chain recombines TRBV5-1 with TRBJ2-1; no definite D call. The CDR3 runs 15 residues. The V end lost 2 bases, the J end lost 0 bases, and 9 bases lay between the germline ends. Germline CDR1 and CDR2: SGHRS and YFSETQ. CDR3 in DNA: TGCGCCAGCAGCTTCGACCCGGGCTCCTACAATGAGCAGTTCTTC. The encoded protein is CASSFDPGSYNEQFF.

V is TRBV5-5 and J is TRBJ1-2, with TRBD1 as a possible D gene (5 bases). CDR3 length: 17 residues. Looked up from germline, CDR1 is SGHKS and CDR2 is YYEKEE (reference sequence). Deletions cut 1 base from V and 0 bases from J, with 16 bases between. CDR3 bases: TGTGCCAGCAGCTTGAGAGACAGCCTTATAACTAACTATGGCTACACCTTC. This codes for CASSLRDSLITNYGYTF.

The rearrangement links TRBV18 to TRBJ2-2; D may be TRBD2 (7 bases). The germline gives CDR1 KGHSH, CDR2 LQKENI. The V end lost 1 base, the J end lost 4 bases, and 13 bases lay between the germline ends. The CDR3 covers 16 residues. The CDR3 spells CASSPLAGALTGELFF. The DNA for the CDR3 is TGTGCCAGCTCACCACTCGCGGGGGCGCTCACCGGGGAGCTGTTTTTT.

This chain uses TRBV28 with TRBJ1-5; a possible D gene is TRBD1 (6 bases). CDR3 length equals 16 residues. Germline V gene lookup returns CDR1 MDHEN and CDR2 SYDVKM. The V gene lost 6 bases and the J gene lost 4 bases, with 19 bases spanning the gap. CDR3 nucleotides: TGTGCCAGCAGCCCCGGGGGGGGGCGGTGGAATCAGCCCCAGCATTTT. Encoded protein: CASSPGGGRWNQPQHF.

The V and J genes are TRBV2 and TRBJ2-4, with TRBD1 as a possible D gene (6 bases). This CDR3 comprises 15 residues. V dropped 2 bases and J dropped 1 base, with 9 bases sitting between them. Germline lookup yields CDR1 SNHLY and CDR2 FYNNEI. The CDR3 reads CASSERQGAKNIQYF. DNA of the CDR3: TGTGCCAGCAGTGAAAGGCAGGGGGCCAAAAACATTCAGTACTTC.

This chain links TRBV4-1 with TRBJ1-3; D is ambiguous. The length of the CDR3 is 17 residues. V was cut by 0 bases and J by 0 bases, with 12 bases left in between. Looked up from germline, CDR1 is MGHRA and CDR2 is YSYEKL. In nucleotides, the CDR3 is TGCGCCAGCAGCCAAGAGGTAGAAATCCTCTCTGGAAACACCATATATTTT. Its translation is CASSQEVEILSGNTIYF.

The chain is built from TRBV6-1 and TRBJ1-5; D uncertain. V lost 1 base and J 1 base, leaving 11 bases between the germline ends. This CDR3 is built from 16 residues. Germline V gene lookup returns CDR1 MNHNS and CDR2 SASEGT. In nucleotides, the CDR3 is TGTGCCAGCAGTGAAGGTCAGGTCATGAGCAATCAGCCCCAGCATTTT. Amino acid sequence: CASSEGQVMSNQPQHF.

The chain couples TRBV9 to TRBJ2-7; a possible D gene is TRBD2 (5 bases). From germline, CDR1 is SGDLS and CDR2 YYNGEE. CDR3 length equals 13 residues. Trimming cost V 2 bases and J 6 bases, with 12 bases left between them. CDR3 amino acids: CASSVHGSSEQYF. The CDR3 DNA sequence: TGTGCCAGCAGCGTTCATGGGAGCTCCGAGCAGTACTTC.

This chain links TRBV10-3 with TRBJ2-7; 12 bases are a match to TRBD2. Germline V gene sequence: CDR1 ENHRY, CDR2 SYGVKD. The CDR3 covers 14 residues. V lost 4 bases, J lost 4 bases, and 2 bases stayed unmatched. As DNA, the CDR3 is TGTGCCATCAGTGCTGGACTAGCGGGATACGAGCAGTACTTC. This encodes CAISAGLAGYEQYF.

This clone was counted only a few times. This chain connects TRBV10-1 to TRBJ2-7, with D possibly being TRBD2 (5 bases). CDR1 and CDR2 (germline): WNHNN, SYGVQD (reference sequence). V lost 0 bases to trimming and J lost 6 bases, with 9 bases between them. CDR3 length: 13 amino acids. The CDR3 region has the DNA TGCGCCAGCAGTGAGTCGCTACGGGGCGAGCAGTACTTC. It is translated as CASSESLRGEQYF.

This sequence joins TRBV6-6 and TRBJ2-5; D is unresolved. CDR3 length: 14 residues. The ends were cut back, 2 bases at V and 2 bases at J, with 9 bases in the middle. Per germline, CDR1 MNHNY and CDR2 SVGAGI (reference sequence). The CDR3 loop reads CASSYGVGQETQYF. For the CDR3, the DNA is TGTGCCAGCAGTTACGGAGTCGGACAAGAGACCCAGTACTTC.

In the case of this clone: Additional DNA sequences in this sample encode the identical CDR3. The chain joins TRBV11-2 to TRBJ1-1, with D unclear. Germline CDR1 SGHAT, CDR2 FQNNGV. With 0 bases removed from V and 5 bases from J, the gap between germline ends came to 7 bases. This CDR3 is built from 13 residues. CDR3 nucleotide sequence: TGTGCCAGCAGCTTAGATCTAGGAACTGAAGCTTTCTTT. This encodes CASSLDLGTEAFF.

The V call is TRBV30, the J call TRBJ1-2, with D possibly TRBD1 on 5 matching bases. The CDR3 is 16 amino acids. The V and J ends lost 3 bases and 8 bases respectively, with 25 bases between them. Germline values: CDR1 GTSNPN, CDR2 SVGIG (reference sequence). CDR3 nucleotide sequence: TGTGCCTGGAGCCATAACTACGGGGCGGGATTGGGAGGCTACACCTTC. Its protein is CAWSHNYGAGLGGYTF.

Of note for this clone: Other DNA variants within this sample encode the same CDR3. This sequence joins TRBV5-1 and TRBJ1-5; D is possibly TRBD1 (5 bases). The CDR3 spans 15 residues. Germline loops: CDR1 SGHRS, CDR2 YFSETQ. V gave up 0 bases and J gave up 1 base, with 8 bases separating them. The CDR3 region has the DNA TGCGCCAGCAGCTTGGAGGGGATCAGCAATCAGCCCCAGCATTTT. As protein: CASSLEGISNQPQHF.

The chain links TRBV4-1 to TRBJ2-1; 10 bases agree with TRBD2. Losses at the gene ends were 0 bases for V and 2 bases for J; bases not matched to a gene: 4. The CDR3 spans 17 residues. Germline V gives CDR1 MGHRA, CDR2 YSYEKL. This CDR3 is CASSQDLLAGAYNEQFF. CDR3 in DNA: TGCGCCAGCAGCCAAGATTTGCTAGCGGGAGCCTACAATGAGCAGTTCTTC.

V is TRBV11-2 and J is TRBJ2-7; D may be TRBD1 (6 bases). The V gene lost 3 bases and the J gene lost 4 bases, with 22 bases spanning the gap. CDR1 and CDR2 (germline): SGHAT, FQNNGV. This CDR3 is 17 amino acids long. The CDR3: CASSFASSGHLNYEQYF. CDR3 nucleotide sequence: TGTGCCAGCAGCTTTGCTTCATCGGGACACCTCAATTACGAGCAGTACTTC.

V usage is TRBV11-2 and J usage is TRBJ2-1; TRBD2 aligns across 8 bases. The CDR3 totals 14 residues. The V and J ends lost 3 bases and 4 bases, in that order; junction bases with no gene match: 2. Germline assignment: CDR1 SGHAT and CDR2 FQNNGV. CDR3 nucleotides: TGTGCCAGCAGCTTCCTAGCGGGTTACAATGAGCAGTTCTTC. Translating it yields CASSFLAGYNEQFF.

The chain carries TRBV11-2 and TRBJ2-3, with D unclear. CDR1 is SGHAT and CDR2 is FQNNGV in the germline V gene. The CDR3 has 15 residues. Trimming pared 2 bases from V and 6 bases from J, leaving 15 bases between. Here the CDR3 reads CASSLKSVGMDTQYF. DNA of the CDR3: TGTGCCAGCAGCTTAAAGAGCGTCGGTATGGATACGCAGTATTTT.

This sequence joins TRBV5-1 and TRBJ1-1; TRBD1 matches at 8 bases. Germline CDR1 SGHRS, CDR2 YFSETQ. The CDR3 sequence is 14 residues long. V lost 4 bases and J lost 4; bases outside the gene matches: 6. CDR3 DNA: TGCGCCAGCAGCCCAACAGGGGGTAGCACTGAAGCTTTCTTT. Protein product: CASSPTGGSTEAFF.

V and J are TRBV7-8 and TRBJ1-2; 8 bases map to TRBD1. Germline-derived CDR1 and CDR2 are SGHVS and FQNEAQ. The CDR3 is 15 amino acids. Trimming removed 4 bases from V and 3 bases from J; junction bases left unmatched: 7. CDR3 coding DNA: TGTGCCAGCAGCTCGGACAGGGCTGGGGACTATGGCTACACCTTC. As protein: CASSSDRAGDYGYTF.

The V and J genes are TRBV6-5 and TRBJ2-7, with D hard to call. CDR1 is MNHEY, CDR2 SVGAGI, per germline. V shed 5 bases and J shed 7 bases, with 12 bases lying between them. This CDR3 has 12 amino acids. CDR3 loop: CASSRVGTEQYF. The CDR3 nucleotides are TGTGCCAGCAGTCGAGTGGGAACGGAGCAGTACTTC.

This CDR3 reads CASARGTGFRDEQYF. CDR3 nucleotides: TGTGCCAGCGCGCGCGGGACAGGGTTTCGCGACGAGCAGTACTTC. This chain joins TRBV2 and TRBJ2-7, with 9 nucleotides matching TRBD1. CDR1 and CDR2 (germline): SNHLY, FYNNEI. Trimming removed 8 bases from V and 5 bases from J; junction bases left unmatched: 13. The CDR3 is 15 amino acids.

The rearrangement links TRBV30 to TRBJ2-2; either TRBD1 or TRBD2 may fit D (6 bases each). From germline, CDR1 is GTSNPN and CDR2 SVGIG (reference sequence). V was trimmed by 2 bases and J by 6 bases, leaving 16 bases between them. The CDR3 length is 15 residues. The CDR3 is CAWSPRRGPAGELFF. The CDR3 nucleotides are TGTGCCTGGAGTCCACGCCGGGGGCCGGCCGGGGAGCTGTTTTTT.

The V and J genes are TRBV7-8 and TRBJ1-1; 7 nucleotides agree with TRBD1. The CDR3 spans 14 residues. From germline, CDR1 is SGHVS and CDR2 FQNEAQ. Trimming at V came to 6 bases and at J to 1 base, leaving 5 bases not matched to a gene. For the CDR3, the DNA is TGTGCCAGCAGAGCAGGGGGTTCGAACACTGAAGCTTTCTTT. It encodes CASRAGGSNTEAFF.